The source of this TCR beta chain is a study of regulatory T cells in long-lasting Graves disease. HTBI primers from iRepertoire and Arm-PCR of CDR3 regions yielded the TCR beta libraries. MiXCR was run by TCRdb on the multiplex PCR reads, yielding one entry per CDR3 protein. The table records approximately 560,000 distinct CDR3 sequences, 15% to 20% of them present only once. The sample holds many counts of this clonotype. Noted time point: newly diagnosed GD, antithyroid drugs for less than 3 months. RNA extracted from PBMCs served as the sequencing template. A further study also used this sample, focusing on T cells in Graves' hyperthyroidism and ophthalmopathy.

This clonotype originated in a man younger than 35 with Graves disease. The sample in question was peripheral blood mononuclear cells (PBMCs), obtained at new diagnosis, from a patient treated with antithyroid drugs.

CDR3 DNA sequence: TGTGCCAGTGGGGTGAGTGGGAACACTGAAGCTTTCTTT. Amino acids: CASGVSGNTEAFF. The chain couples TRBV7-3 to TRBJ1-1; D call uncertain. The germline V and J ends were trimmed by 9 bases and 1 base, with 12 bases remaining between them. Germline-derived CDR1 and CDR2 are SGHTA and FQGTGA. CDR3 size: 13 residues.